Shown below are 11 T cell receptor beta chains from a single sample sequenced in a study of cytomegalovirus exposure and HLA in healthy donors. The PCR contained 60 Vbeta and 13 Jbeta primers. The protocol was immunoSEQ multiplex PCR, while the TCRdb copy is restricted to in-frame clones and leaves out a portion. Of under 200,000 clones listed, about four fifths are singletons. Sequenced input: PBMCs. The receptors were sampled from a man aged 25 to 40 in good health and CMV-seronegative.

The chain employs TRBV5-5 and TRBJ1-2; D remains unclear. This CDR3 contains 14 residues. In germline, CDR1 is SGHKS, CDR2 YYEKEE (reference sequence). Trimming pared 6 bases from V and 5 bases from J, leaving 17 bases between. Here the CDR3 reads CASTYTDLEYGYTF. CDR3 in DNA: TGTGCCAGCACCTACACCGATCTGGAGTATGGCTACACCTTC.

The V gene is TRBV9, the J gene TRBJ2-1; 9 nucleotides match TRBD2. The CDR3 loop spans 15 amino acids. The V and J ends lost 3 bases and 7 bases, in that order; junction bases with no gene match: 8. Germline V CDR1 and CDR2: SGDLS, YYNGEE. The CDR3 sequence is CASSGGGALGNEQFF. CDR3 sequence (DNA): TGTGCCAGCAGCGGCGGGGGGGCCCTGGGGAATGAGCAGTTCTTC. Full variable domain (missing parts from reference TRBV9 and TRBJ2-1): DSGVTQTPKHLITATGQRVTLRCSPRSGDLSVYWYQQSLDQGLQFLIQYYNGEERAKGNILERFSAQQFPDLHSELNLSSLELGDSALYFCASSGGGALGNEQFFGPGTRLTVL.

The chain recombines TRBV7-9 with TRBJ2-7, with D maybe TRBD1 (6 bases). Germline-derived CDR1 and CDR2 are SEHNR and FQNEAQ (reference sequence). CDR3 length: 13 residues. The V and J ends lost 6 bases and 3 bases respectively, with 12 bases between them. The CDR3 DNA reads as TGTGCCAGCAGGCCACAGGGTAACTACGAGCAGTACTTC. It codes for CASRPQGNYEQYF.

The chain combines TRBV9 with TRBJ2-3; 10 nucleotides match TRBD2. Germline V lookup: CDR1 SGDLS, CDR2 YYNGEE. V was clipped by 3 bases and J by 2 bases; unmatched bases: 9. The CDR3 has 17 residues. The DNA of the CDR3 is TGTGCCAGCAGCGAGATCCAAGCGGGGGGGCTCACAGATACGCAGTATTTT. Amino acid sequence: CASSEIQAGGLTDTQYF.

This clone was counted once. This chain connects TRBV7-2 to TRBJ2-7, with TRBD2 matching 8 bases. This CDR3 is built from 15 residues. The V segment lost 5 bases and the J segment 3 bases; nucleotides outside the gene matches: 9. From germline, CDR1 is SGHTA and CDR2 FQGNSA. CDR3 sequence reads: CASSPQAGGLYEQYF. DNA for the CDR3: TGTGCCAGCAGCCCCCAGGCGGGAGGTCTCTACGAGCAGTACTTC. The variable domain in full, completed from reference TRBV7-2 and TRBJ2-7, reads GAGVSQSPSNKVTEKGKDVELRCDPISGHTALYWYRQSLGQGLEFLIYFQGNSAPDKSGLPSDRFSAERTGGSVSTLTIQRTQQEDSAVYLCASSPQAGGLYEQYFGPGTRLTVT.

This chain links TRBV9 with TRBJ2-1; TRBD2 matches 7 bases. Germline CDR1 is SGDLS and CDR2 is YYNGEE. The trim removed 0 bases at V and 4 bases at J, leaving 7 bases unmatched. This CDR3 contains 16 residues. CDR3 in DNA: TGTGCCAGCAGCGTAGGTTCGGGAGGACAATACAATGAGCAGTTCTTC. Translated, it gives CASSVGSGGQYNEQFF.

This chain joins TRBV6-1 and TRBJ2-7; 8 bases map to TRBD1. Trimming at V came to 2 bases and at J to 7 bases, leaving 7 bases not matched to a gene. The CDR3 totals 14 residues. Germline CDR1 and CDR2: MNHNS and SASEGT. The CDR3 region is CASSEQGALGEQYF. The CDR3 DNA sequence: TGTGCCAGCAGTGAACAGGGGGCCCTGGGGGAGCAGTACTTC.

On this clone itself: One end of the junction varies from germline; a read error may be responsible. This rearrangement joins TRBV7-9 to TRBJ1-4, with TRBD1 matching 7 bases. CDR3 length: 15 amino acids. Germline CDR1 and CDR2: SEHNR and FQNEAQ (reference sequence). The CDR3 DNA follows: TGTTCCAGCAGCTCCGGACAGGCAACTAATGAAAAACTGTTTTTT. The encoded protein is CSSSSGQATNEKLFF.

This clone has only one observation. CDR3 sequence: CASSHRGPGNTIYF. The CDR3 coding sequence is TGTGCCAGCAGTCACAGGGGGCCGGGAAACACCATATATTTT. The chain employs TRBV28 and TRBJ1-3; 9 bases line up with TRBD1. The J segment lost 4 bases and the V segment lost 5 bases, leaving 3 bases of the junction unmatched. Germline V gives CDR1 MDHEN, CDR2 SYDVKM. This CDR3 comprises 14 residues. Based on the CDR3 plus reference TRBV28 and TRBJ1-3, the full variable domain is DVKVTQSSRYLVKRTGEKVFLECVQDMDHENMFWYRQDPGLGLRLIYFSYDVKMKEKGDIPEGYSVSREKKERFSLILESASTNQTSMYLCASSHRGPGNTIYFGEGSWLTVV.

The rearrangement uses TRBV5-1 and TRBJ2-3, with D unresolved. There are 12 residues in the CDR3. V was pared by 2 bases and J by 6 bases, with 7 bases between. Germline CDR1 is SGHRS and CDR2 is YFSETQ. In DNA, the CDR3 is TGCGCCAGCAGCTTAGAGGATGATACGCAGTATTTT. This sequence encodes CASSLEDDTQYF.

The rearrangement joins TRBV15 to TRBJ2-7, with 9 nucleotides matching TRBD1. J lost 6 bases, V lost 3 bases, and 12 bases had no gene match. The CDR3 sequence is 16 residues long. Germline loops: CDR1 LNHNV, CDR2 YYDKDF (reference sequence). The CDR3 reads CATSRGQGTLRSEQYF. The CDR3, as DNA: TGTGCCACCAGCAGGGGACAGGGCACCCTAAGGAGCGAGCAGTACTTC.